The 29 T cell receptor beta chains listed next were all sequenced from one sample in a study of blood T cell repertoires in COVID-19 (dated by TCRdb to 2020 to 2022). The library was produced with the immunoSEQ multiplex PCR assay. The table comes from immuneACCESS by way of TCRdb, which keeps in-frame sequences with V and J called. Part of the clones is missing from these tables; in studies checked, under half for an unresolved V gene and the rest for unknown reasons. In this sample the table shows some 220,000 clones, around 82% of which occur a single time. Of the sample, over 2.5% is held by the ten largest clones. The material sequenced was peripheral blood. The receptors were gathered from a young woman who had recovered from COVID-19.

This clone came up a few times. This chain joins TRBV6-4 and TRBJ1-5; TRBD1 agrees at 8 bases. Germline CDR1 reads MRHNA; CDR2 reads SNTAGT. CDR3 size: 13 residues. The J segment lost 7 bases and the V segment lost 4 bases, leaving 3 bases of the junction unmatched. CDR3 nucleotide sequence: TGTGCCAGCAGTGTACAGGGGGGGCAGCCCCAGCATTTT. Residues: CASSVQGGQPQHF.

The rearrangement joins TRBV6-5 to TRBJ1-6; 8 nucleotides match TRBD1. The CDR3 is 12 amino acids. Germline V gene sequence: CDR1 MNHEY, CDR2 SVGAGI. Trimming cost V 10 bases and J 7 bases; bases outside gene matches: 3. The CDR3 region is CATWTGNSPLHF. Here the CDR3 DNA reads TGTGCCACCTGGACAGGGAATTCACCCCTCCACTTT.

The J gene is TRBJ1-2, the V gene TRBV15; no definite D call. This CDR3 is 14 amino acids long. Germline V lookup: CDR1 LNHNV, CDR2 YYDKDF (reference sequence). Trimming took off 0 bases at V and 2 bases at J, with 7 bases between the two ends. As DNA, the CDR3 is TGTGCCACCAGCAGAGATGTCCAAAACTATGGCTACACCTTC. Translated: CATSRDVQNYGYTF.

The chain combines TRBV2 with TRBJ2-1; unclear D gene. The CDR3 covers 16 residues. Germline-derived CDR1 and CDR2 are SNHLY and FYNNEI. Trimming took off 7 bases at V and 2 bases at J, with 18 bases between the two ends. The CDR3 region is CASIKIGGQAYNEQFF. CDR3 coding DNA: TGTGCCAGCATTAAAATTGGTGGGCAGGCCTACAATGAGCAGTTCTTC.

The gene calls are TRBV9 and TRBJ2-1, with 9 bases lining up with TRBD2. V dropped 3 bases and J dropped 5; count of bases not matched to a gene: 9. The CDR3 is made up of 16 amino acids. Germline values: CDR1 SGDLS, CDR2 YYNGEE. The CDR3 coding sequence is TGTGCCAGCAGCGCCCGCGGGGTAGCGGGAGACAATGAGCAGTTCTTC. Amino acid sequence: CASSARGVAGDNEQFF.

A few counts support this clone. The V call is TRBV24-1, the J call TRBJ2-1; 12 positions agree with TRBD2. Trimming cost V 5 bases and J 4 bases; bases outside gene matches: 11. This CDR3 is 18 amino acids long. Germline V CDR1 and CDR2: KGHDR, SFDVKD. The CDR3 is CATSGTSGDMSAYNEQFF. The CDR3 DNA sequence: TGTGCCACCAGTGGGACTAGCGGGGATATGAGCGCTTACAATGAGCAGTTCTTC.

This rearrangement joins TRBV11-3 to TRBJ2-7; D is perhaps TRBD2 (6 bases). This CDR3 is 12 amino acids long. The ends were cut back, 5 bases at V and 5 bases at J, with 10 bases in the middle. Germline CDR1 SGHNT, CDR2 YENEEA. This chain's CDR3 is CASSKGLHEQYF. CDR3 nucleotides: TGTGCCAGCAGCAAGGGACTGCACGAGCAGTACTTC. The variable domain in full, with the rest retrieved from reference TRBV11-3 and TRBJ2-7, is EAGVVQSPRYKIIEKKQPVAFWCNPISGHNTLYWYLQNLGQGPELLIRYENEEAVDDSQLPKDRFSAERLKGVDSTLKIQPAELGDSAVYLCASSKGLHEQYFGPGTRLTVT.

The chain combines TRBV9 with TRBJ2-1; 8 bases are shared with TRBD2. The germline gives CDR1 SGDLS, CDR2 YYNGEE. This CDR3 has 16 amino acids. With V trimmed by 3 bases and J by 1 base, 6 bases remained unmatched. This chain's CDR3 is CASSGSREGSYNEQFF. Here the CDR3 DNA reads TGTGCCAGCAGCGGCTCCCGGGAGGGATCCTACAATGAGCAGTTCTTC.

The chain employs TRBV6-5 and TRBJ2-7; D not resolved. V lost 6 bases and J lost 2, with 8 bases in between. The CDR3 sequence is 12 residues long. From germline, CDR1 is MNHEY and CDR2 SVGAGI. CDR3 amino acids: CASRTLAYEQYF. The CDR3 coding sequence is TGTGCCAGCAGGACCCTAGCCTACGAGCAGTACTTC.

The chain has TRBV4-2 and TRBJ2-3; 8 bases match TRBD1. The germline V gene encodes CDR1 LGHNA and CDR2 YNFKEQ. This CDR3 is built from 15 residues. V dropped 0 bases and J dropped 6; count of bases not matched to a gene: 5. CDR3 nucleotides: TGTGCCAGCAGCCAAGACGCGACAGGGGTGGATACGCAGTATTTT. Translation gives CASSQDATGVDTQYF.

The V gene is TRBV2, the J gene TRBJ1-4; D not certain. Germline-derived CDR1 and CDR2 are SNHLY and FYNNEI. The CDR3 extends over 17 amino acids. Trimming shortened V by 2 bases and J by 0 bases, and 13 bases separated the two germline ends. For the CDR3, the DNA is TGTGCCAGCAGTGAAAATGCGGGGATCCCAACTAATGAAAAACTGTTTTTT. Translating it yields CASSENAGIPTNEKLFF.

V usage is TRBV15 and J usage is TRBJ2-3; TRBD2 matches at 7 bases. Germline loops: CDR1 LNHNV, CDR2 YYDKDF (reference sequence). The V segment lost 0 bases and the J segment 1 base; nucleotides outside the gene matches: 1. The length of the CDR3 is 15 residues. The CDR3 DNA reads TGTGCCACCAGCAGAGAAGCGGGACGCACAGATACGCAGTATTTT. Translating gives CATSREAGRTDTQYF.

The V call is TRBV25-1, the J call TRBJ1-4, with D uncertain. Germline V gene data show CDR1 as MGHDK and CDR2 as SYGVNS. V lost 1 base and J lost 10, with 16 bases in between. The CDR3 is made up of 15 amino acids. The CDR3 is CASSEWGGSQVKLFF. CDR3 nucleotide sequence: TGTGCCAGCAGTGAATGGGGAGGGAGCCAAGTAAAACTGTTTTTT.

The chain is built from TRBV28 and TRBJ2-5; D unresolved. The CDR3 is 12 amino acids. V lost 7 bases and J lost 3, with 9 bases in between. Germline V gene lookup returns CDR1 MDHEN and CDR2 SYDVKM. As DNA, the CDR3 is TGTGCCAGCACGGTCAACGAAGAGACCCAGTACTTC. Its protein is CASTVNEETQYF.

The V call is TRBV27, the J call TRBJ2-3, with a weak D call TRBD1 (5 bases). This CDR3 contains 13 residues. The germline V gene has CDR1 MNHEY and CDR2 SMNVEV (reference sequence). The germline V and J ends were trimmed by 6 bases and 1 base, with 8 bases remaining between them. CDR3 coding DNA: TGTGCCAGCAGACTACAGGGCACAGATACGCAGTATTTT. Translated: CASRLQGTDTQYF.

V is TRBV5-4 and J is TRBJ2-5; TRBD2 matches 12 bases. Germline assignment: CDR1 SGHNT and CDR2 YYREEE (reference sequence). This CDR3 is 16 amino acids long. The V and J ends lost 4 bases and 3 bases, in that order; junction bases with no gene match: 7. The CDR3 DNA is TGTGCCAGCAGCCCAACTAGCGGGAGGACGGAAGAGACCCAGTACTTC. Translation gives CASSPTSGRTEETQYF.

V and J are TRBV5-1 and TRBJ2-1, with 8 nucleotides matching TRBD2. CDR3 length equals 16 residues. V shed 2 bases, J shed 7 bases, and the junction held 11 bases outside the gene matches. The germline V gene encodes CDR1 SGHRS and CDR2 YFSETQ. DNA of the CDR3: TGCGCCAGCAGCTTAGGGGGAACGGGAGGGTTAAATGAGCAGTTCTTC. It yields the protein CASSLGGTGGLNEQFF.

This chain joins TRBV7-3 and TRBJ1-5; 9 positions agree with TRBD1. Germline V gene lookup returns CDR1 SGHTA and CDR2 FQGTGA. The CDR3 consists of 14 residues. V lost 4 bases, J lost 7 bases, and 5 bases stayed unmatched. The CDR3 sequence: CASSSGTGNQPQHF. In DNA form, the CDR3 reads TGTGCCAGCAGCTCCGGGACAGGGAACCAGCCCCAGCATTTT. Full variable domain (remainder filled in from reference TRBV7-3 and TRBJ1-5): GAGVSQTPSNKVTEKGKYVELRCDPISGHTALYWYRQSLGQGPEFLIYFQGTGAADDSGLPNDRFFAVRPEGSVSTLKIQRTERGDSAVYLCASSSGTGNQPQHFGDGTRLSIL.

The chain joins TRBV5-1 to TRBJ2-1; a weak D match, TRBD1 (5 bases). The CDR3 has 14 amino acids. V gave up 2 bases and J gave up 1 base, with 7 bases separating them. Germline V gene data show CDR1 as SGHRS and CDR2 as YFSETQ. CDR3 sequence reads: CASSFAGSYNEQFF. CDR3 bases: TGCGCCAGCAGCTTCGCAGGGTCCTACAATGAGCAGTTCTTC.

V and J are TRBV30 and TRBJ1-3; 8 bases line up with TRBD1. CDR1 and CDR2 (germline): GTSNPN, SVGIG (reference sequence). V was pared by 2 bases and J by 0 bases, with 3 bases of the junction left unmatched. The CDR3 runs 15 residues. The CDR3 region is CAWSTGQVSGNTIYF. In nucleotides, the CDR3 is TGTGCCTGGAGTACGGGACAGGTCTCTGGAAACACCATATATTTT. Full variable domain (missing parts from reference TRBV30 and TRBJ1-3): SQTIHQWPATLVQPVGSPLSLECTVEGTSNPNLYWYRQAAGRGLQLLFYSVGIGQISSEVPQNLSASRPQDRQFILSSKKLLLSDSGFYLCAWSTGQVSGNTIYFGEGSWLTVV.

The CDR3, as DNA: TGTGCCAGCAGTACCCGACAGGGTGGAAGCACAGATACGCAGTATTTT. It encodes CASSTRQGGSTDTQYF. This chain connects TRBV27 to TRBJ2-3; 7 nucleotides match TRBD1. CDR3 size: 16 residues. The ends lost 5 bases at V and 0 bases at J; junction bases unmatched: 8. Looked up from germline, CDR1 is MNHEY and CDR2 is SMNVEV (reference sequence).

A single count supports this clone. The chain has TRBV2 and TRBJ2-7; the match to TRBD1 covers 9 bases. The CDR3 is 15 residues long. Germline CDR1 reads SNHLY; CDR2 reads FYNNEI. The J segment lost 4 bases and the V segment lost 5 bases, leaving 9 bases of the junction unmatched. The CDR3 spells CASSPPGTGLYEQYF. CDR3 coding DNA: TGTGCCAGCAGTCCTCCCGGGACAGGGTTATACGAGCAGTACTTC.

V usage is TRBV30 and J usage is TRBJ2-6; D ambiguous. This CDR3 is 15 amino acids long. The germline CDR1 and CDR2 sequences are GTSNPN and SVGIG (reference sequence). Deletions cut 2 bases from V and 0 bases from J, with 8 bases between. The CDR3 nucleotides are TGTGCCTGGAGTCGACTGAGCTCTGGGGCCAACGTCCTGACTTTC. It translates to CAWSRLSSGANVLTF.

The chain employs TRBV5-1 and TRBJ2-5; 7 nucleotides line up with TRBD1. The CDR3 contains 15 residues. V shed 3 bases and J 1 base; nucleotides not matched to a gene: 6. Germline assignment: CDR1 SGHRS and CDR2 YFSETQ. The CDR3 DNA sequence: TGCGCCAGCAGCTCCTTCTCAGGGGGCCAAGAGACCCAGTACTTC. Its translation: CASSSFSGGQETQYF.

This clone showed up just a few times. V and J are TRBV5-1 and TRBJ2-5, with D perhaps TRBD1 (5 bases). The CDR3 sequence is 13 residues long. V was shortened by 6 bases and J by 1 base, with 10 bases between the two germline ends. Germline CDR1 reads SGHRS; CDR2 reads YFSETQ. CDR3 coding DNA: TGCGCCAGCAATGGGCAGGGCCAAGAGACCCAGTACTTC. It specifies CASNGQGQETQYF.

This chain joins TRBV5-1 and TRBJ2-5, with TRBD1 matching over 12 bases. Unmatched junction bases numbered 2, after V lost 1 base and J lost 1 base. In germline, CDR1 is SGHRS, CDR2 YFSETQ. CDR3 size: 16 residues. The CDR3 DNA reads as TGCGCCAGCAGCTTGTCGGGACAGGGGGCCCAAGAGACCCAGTACTTC. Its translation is CASSLSGQGAQETQYF. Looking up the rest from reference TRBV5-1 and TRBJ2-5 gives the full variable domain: KAGVTQTPRYLIKTRGQQVTLSCSPISGHRSVSWYQQTPGQGLQFLFEYFSETQRNKGNFPGRFSGRQFSNSRSEMNVSTLELGDSALYLCASSLSGQGAQETQYFGPGTRLLVL.

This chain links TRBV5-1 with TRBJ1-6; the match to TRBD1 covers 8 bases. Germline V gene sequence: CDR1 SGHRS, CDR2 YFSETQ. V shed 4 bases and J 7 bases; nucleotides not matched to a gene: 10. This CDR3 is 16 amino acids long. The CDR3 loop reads CASSATTGGGNSPLHF. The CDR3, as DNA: TGCGCCAGCAGCGCTACCACAGGGGGTGGAAATTCACCCCTCCACTTT.

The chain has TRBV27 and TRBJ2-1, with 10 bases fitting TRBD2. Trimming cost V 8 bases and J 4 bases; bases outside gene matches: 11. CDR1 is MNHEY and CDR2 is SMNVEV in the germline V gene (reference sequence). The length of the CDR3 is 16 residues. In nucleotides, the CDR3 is TGTGCCAGCGTCCCCACCCAGCGGGAGGGGTACAATGAGCAGTTCTTC. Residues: CASVPTQREGYNEQFF.

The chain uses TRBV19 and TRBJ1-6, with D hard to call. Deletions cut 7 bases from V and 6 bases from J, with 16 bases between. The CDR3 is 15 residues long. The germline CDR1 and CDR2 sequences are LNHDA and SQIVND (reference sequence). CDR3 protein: CASTRVPGFNSPLHF. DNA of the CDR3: TGTGCCAGTACCCGAGTCCCGGGGTTTAATTCACCCCTCCACTTT.